This TCR beta chain was recorded in a study of blood T cell repertoires in COVID-19. Per the original data handling: How many nucleated cells were present was estimated from reference gene primer amplification. The table came from immunoSEQ multiplex PCR; TCRdb's copy has only in-frame clones and leaves some out. The DNA gave D and trimming, while V, J and clone size come from that table. Among almost 30,000 clones listed, 65% to 70% were seen once. Trimming removed 4 bases from V and 4 bases from J, with 16 bases in between. The CDR3 runs 15 residues. The germline V gene has CDR1 MNHEY and CDR2 SVGEGT.

This sequence joins TRBV6-2 or TRBV6-3 and TRBJ2-5; a possible D gene is TRBD1 (7 bases). The sequence came from a human donor in a cohort sampled during active COVID-19. Sequences were obtained from peripheral blood. The CDR3 protein is CASSSTRQGGETQYF. In nucleotides, the CDR3 is TGTGCCAGCAGTTCCACCCGACAGGGAGGAGAGACCCAGTACTTC.